This T cell receptor (beta chain) was captured by sequencing in a study of blood T cell repertoires in COVID-19. Study-wide background: The United States, Italy and Spain supplied acute and convalescent COVID-19 samples. Sources were T cells, B-cell-depleted T cells, or PBMCs; the material itself was cDNA or gDNA.

In the authors' methods: Reference gene primer amplification yielded estimated nucleated cell counts. Assay used: immunoSEQ multiplex PCR; TCRdb lists only in-frame clones, some missing. V, J and clone size reflect that table, while D and trimming were determined from the DNA. Of about 110,000 clones in the sample, roughly 76% are singletons; the top ten hold 8% to 9.5%. V shed 8 bases and J 3 bases; nucleotides not matched to a gene: 4. Germline lookup yields CDR1 MNHEY and CDR2 SMNVEV (reference sequence). The CDR3 length is 15 residues. The clonotype was recovered from an older woman with acute or convalescent COVID-19. The chain employs TRBV27 and TRBJ1-6; TRBD1 matches at 10 bases. Sample: peripheral blood. CDR3 in amino acids: CASWDRGIYNSPLHF. The CDR3 DNA reads as TGTGCCAGCTGGGACAGGGGCATCTATAATTCACCCCTCCACTTT.